These T cell receptor beta chains were read from a single sample in a study of T cell repertoires in cytomegalovirus infection. The antigens of these receptors remain unknown. TCRdb re-derived calls from the reads in MiXCR, one entry per CDR3 protein. Of about 900,000 distinct CDR3 sequences listed, roughly 31% are singletons. Sequenced material: cultured CD8+ T cells from PBMCs, taken from culture after CMV antigen stimulation. The source is a human donor in good health (CMV status not recorded). Some clones in this sample may be carry-over from other donors' samples. Both conserved end residues are part of each CDR3.

V	CDR3
TRBV6-5	CASSSPGPGELFF
TRBV5-6	CASSSPRGFNEQFF
TRBV19	CASSTGGAFEQYF
TRBV27	CASSRGQRNSPLHF
TRBV27	CASSWTGGTEKLFF
TRBV5-5	CASSFRDITNYGYTF
TRBV4-1	CASSQAPGRRETQYF
TRBV7-2	CASSSSKGWGTDTQYF
TRBV7-9	CASSLEGQPTLEAFF
TRBV4-1	CASSRTMNQPQHF
TRBV27	CASSPERVNQPQHF
TRBV6-6	CASILAGGTDTQYF
TRBV28	CAARDSDLGVYGYTF
TRBV11-3	CASSLVGSISYNEQFF
TRBV5-3	CASSFDPEGYTF
TRBV6-6	CATETGAGNEAFF
TRBV12-3/TRBV12-4	CASSWTGTPLHF
TRBV10-3	CAISAVAGVDTQYF
TRBV7-3	CASRDRGSNTEAFF
TRBV27	CASSRDRAYYTF
TRBV27	CASSARTGGNEQFF
TRBV5-3	CASSLGAVYNSPLHF
TRBV7-9	CASSLELTGNEQFF